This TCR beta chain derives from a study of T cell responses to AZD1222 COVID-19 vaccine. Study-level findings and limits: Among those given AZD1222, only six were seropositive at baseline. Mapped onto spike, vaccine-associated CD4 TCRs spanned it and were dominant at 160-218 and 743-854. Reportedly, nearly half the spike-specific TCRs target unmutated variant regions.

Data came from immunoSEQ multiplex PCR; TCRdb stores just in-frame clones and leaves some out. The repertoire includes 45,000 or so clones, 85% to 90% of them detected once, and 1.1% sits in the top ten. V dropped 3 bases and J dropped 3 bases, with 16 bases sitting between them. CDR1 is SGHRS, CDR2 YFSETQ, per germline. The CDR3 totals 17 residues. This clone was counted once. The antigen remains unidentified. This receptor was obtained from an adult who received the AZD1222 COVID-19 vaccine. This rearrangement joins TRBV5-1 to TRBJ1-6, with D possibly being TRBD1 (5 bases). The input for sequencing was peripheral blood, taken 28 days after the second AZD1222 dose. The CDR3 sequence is CASSSLPGLNYNSPLHF. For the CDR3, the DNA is TGCGCCAGCAGCTCACTCCCGGGACTCAACTATAATTCACCCCTCCACTTT.